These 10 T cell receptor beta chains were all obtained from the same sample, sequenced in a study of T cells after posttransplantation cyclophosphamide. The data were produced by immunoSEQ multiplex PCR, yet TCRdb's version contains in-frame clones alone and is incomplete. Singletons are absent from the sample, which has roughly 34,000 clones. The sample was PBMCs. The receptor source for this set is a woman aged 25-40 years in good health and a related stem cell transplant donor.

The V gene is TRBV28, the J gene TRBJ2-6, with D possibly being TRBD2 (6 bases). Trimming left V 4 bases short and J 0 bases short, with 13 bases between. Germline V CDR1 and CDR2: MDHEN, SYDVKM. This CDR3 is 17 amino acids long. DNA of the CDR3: TGTGCCAGCAGTTGGGGGGACGGAGGCTCTGGGGCCAACGTCCTGACTTTC. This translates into CASSWGDGGSGANVLTF.

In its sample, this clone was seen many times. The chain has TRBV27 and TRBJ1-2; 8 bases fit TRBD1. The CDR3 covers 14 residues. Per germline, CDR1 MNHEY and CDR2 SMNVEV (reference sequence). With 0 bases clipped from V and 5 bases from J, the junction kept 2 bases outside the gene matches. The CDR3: CASSLSGQGYGYTF. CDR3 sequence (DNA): TGTGCCAGCAGTTTATCTGGACAGGGATATGGCTACACCTTC.

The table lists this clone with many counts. The CDR3 DNA follows: TGTGCCAGTAGTGGGACTCGATCTGGGAGCGATACGCAGTATTTT. Protein product: CASSGTRSGSDTQYF. The chain is built from TRBV19 and TRBJ2-3, with D perhaps matching TRBD2 (6 bases). Deletions cut 5 bases from V and 6 bases from J, with 18 bases between. There are 15 residues in the CDR3. CDR1 and CDR2 (germline): LNHDA, SQIVND (reference sequence). Full variable domain (outside the CDR3, taken from reference TRBV19 and TRBJ2-3): DGGITQSPKYLFRKEGQNVTLSCEQNLNHDAMYWYRQDPGQGLRLIYYSQIVNDFQKGDIAEGYSVSREKKESFPLTVTSAQKNPTAFYLCASSGTRSGSDTQYFGPGTRLTVL.

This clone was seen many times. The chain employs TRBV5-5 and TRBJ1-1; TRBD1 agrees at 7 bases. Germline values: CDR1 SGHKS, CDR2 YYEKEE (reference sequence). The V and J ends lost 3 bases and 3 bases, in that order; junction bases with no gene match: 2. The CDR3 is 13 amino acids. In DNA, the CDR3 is TGTGCCAGCAGCTCCGGGACAGACACTGAAGCTTTCTTT. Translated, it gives CASSSGTDTEAFF.

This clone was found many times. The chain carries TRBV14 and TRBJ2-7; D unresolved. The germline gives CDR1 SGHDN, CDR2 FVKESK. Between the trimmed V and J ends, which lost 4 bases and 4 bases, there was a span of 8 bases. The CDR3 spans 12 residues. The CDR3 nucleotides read TGTGCCAGCAGCCCACAACCGTACGAGCAGTACTTC. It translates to CASSPQPYEQYF.

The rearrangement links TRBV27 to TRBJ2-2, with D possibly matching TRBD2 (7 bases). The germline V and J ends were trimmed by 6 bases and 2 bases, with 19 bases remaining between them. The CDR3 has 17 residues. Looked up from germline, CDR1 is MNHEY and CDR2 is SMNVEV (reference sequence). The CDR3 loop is CASRSLFGGPNTGELFF. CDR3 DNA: TGTGCCAGCAGATCCCTCTTCGGGGGGCCTAACACCGGGGAGCTGTTTTTT.

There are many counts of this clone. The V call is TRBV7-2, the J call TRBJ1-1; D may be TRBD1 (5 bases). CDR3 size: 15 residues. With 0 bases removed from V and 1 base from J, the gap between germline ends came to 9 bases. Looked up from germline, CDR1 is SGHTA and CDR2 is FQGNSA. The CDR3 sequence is CASSLAAGSNTEAFF. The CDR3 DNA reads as TGTGCCAGCAGCTTAGCGGCAGGGTCGAACACTGAAGCTTTCTTT. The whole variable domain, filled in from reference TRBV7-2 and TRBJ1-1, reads GAGVSQSPSNKVTEKGKDVELRCDPISGHTALYWYRQSLGQGLEFLIYFQGNSAPDKSGLPSDRFSAERTGGSVSTLTIQRTQQEDSAVYLCASSLAAGSNTEAFFGQGTRLTVV.

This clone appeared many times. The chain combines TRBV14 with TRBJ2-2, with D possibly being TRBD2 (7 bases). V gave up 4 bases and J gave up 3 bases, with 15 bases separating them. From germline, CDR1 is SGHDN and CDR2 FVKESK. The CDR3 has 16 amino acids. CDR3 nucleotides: TGTGCCAGCAGCCCTCTTACGGGGGGCTACACCGGGGAGCTGTTTTTT. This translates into CASSPLTGGYTGELFF.

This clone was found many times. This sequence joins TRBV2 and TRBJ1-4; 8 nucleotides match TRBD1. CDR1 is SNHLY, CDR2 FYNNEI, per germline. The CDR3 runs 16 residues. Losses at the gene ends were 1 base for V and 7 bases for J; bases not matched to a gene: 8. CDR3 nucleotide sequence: TGTGCCAGCAGTGAAGGGGAGACAGGGGTTGCTGAAAAACTGTTTTTT. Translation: CASSEGETGVAEKLFF.

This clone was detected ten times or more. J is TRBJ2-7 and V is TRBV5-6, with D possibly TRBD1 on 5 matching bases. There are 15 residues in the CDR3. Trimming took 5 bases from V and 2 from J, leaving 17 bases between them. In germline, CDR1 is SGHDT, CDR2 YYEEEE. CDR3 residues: CASSYLHRQTYEQYF. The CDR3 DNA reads TGTGCCAGCAGTTACCTGCATAGACAGACCTACGAGCAGTACTTC. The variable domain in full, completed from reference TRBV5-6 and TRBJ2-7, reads DAGVTQSPTHLIKTRGQQVTLRCSPKSGHDTVSWYQQALGQGPQFIFQYYEEEERQRGNFPDRFSGHQFPNYSSELNVNALLLGDSALYLCASSYLHRQTYEQYFGPGTRLTVT.